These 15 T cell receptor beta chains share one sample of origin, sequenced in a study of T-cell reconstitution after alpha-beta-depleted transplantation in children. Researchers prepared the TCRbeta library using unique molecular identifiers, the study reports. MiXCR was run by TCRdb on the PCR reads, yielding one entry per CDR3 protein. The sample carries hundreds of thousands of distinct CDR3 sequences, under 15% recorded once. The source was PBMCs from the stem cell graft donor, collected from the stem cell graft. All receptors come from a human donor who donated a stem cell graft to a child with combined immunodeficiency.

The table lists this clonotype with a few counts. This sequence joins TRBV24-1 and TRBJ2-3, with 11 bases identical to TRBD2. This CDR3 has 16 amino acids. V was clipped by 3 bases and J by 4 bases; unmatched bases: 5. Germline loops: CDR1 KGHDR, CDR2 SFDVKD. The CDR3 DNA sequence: TGTGCCACCAGTGATCCGGGACTAGCGGCGTCAGATACGCAGTATTTT. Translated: CATSDPGLAASDTQYF.

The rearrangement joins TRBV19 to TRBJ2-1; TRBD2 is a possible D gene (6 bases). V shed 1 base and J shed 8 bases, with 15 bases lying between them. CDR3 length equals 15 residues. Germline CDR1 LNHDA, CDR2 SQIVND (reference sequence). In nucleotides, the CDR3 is TGTGCCAGTAGTATAGGGGGGACGGGGGTGGATGAGCAGTTCTTC. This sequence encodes CASSIGGTGVDEQFF.

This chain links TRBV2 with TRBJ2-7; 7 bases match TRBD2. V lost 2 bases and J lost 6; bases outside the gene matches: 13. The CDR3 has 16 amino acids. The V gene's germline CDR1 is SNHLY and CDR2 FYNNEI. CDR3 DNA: TGTGCCAGCAGTGAAAGTCGTCTAGCGGCCGATTTCGAGCAGTACTTC. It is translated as CASSESRLAADFEQYF.

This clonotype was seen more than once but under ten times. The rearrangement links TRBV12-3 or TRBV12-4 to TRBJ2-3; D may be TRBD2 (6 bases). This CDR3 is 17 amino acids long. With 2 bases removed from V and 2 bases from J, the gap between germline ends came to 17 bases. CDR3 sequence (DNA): TGTGCCAGCAGTTTAAGTTTGCGGGGAGACAACACAGATACGCAGTATTTT. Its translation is CASSLSLRGDNTDTQYF.

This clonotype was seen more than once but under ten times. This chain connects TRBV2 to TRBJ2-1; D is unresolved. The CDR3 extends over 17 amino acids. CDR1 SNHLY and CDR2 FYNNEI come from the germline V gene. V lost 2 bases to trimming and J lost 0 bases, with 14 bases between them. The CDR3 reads CASSESRLLGSYNEQFF. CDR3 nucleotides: TGTGCCAGCAGTGAATCACGTCTCCTCGGCTCCTACAATGAGCAGTTCTTC.

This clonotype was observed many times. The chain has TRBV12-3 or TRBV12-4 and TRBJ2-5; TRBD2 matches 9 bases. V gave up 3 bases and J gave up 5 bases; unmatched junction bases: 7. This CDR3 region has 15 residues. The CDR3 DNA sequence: TGTGCCAGCAGTTTTCGCGGGAGGGAGCATGAGACCCAGTACTTC. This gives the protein CASSFRGREHETQYF.

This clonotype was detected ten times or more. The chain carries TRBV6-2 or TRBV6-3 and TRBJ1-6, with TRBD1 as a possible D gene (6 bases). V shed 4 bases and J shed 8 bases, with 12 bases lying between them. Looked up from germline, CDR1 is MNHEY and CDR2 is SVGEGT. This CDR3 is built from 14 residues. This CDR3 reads CASSWAGVDSPLHF. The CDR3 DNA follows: TGTGCCAGCAGTTGGGCAGGGGTGGATTCACCCCTCCACTTT.

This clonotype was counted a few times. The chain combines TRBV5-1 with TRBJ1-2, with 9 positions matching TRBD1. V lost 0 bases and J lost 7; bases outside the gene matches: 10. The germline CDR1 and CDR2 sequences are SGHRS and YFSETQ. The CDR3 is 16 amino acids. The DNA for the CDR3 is TGCGCCAGCAGCTTGGATACGACAGGGGGGAAGGTTGGCTACACCTTC. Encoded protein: CASSLDTTGGKVGYTF.

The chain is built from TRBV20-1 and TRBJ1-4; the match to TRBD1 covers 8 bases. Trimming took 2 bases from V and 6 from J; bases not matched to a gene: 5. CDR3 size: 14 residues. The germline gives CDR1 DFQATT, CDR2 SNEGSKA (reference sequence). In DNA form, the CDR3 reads TGCAGTGCTAGACCCGGGACAGGAGATGAAAAACTGTTTTTT. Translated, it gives CSARPGTGDEKLFF.

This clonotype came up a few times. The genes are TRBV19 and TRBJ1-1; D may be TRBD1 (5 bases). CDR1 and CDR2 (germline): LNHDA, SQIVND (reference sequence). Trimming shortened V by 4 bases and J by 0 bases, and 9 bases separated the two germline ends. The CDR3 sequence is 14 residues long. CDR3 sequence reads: CASSKDNLNTEAFF. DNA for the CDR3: TGTGCCAGTAGTAAGGACAACTTGAACACTGAAGCTTTCTTT. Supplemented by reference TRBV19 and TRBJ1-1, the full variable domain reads DGGITQSPKYLFRKEGQNVTLSCEQNLNHDAMYWYRQDPGQGLRLIYYSQIVNDFQKGDIAEGYSVSREKKESFPLTVTSAQKNPTAFYLCASSKDNLNTEAFFGQGTRLTVV.

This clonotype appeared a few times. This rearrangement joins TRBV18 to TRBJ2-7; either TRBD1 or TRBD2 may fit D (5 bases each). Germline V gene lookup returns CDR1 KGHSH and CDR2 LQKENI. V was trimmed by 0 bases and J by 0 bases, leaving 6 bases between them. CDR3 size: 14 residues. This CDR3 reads CASSPPGTSYEQYF. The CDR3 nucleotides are TGTGCCAGCTCACCACCTGGGACCTCCTACGAGCAGTACTTC.

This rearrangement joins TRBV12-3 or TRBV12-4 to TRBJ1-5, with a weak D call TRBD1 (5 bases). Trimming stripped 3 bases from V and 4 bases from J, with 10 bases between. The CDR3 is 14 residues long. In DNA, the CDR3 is TGTGCCAGCAGTTTGGGGACCCTTAATCAGCCCCAGCATTTT. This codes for CASSLGTLNQPQHF.

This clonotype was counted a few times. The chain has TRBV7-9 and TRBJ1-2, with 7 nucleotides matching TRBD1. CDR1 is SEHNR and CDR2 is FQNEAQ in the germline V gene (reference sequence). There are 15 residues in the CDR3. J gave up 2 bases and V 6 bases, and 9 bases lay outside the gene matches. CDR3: CASRHTGEGNYGYTF. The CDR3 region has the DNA TGTGCCAGCAGGCATACAGGGGAAGGAAACTATGGCTACACCTTC. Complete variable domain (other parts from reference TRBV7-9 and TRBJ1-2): DTGVSQNPRHKITKRGQNVTFRCDPISEHNRLYWYRQTLGQGPEFLTYFQNEAQLEKSRLLSDRFSAERPKGSFSTLEIQRTEQGDSAMYLCASRHTGEGNYGYTFGSGTRLTVV.

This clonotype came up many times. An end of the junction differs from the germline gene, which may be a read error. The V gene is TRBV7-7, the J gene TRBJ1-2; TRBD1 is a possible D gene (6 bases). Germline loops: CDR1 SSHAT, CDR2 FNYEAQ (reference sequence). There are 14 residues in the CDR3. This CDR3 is CASSSQQGIYGYTF. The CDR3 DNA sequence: TGTGCTAGCAGCTCTCAACAGGGCATCTATGGCTACACCTTC.

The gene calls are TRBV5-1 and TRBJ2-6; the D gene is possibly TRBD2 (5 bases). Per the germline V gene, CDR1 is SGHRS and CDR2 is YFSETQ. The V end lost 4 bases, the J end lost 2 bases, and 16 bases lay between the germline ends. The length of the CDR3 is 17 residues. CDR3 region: CASSRAGGNAGANVLTF. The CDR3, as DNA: TGCGCCAGCAGCCGTGCGGGTGGGAACGCTGGGGCCAACGTCCTGACTTTC. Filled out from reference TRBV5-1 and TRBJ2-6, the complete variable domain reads KAGVTQTPRYLIKTRGQQVTLSCSPISGHRSVSWYQQTPGQGLQFLFEYFSETQRNKGNFPGRFSGRQFSNSRSEMNVSTLELGDSALYLCASSRAGGNAGANVLTFGAGSRLTVL.